These 16 T cell receptor beta chains originate from one sample sequenced in a study of vaccination effects on CD4 cells after COVID-19. This table comes from immunoSEQ multiplex PCR, and its TCRdb copy is limited to in-frame clones, with some not included. The sample lists under 80,000 clones, more than 70% occurring once. Antigens of these TCRs are unknown. Antigen-specific CD4+ T cells were expanded (with viral peptide pools) by the ViraFEST assay ahead of sequencing. At the end of more than 8 days of culture, CD4+ T cells were isolated. Of the BNT162b2 and mRNA-1273 vaccines, participants received two doses of one or the other. This specimen consisted of CD4+ T cells from PBMCs cultured with HCoV-229E spike peptides, obtained after COVID-19 vaccination. The receptors were sampled from a human donor who received a COVID-19 vaccine.

The chain joins TRBV12-3 or TRBV12-4 to TRBJ1-5; D gene ambiguous. V gave up 1 base and J gave up 0 bases, with 1 base separating them. CDR3 length: 13 amino acids. The CDR3 loop reads CASSLGSNQPQHF. The CDR3 coding sequence is TGTGCCAGCAGTTTAGGTAGCAATCAGCCCCAGCATTTT.

The chain has TRBV5-6 and TRBJ2-7; no firm D call. There are 12 residues in the CDR3. The germline CDR1 and CDR2 sequences are SGHDT and YYEEEE. The V end was cut by 0 bases, the J end by 3 bases, with 4 bases between. CDR3 coding DNA: TGTGCCAGCAGCTTGGGGCTCTACGAGCAGTACGTC. Encoded protein: CASSLGLYEQYV.

The rearrangement links TRBV9 to TRBJ1-5; D may be TRBD1 (6 bases). CDR3 length equals 15 residues. The V gene lost 0 bases and the J gene lost 7 bases, with 14 bases spanning the gap. The germline CDR1 and CDR2 sequences are SGDLS and YYNGEE. CDR3 in amino acids: CASSVGGAQGQPQHF. The CDR3 DNA follows: TGTGCCAGCAGCGTAGGGGGGGCCCAGGGCCAGCCCCAGCATTTT.

This clone was counted a single time. The chain joins TRBV19 to TRBJ2-1, with TRBD2 matching 8 bases. V dropped 8 bases and J dropped 4; count of bases not matched to a gene: 10. CDR1 is LNHDA, CDR2 SQIVND, per germline (reference sequence). CDR3 length equals 15 residues. The CDR3, as DNA: TGTGCCAGTCGCAGAGGACTAGCTATTTACAATGAGCAGTTCTTC. It yields the protein CASRRGLAIYNEQFF.

The chain carries TRBV7-2 and TRBJ2-1; no firm D call. The germline V and J ends were trimmed by 3 bases and 6 bases, with 9 bases remaining between them. This CDR3 is built from 13 residues. Germline lookup yields CDR1 SGHTA and CDR2 FQGNSA. The CDR3 region has the DNA TGTGCCAGCAGCTTTGGCAGCTTCAATGAGCAGTTCTTC. This gives the protein CASSFGSFNEQFF.

The chain employs TRBV9 and TRBJ2-2; perhaps TRBD2 as D (6 bases). Trimming left V 4 bases short and J 4 bases short, with 14 bases between. Germline V gene sequence: CDR1 SGDLS, CDR2 YYNGEE. The CDR3 sequence is 15 residues long. CDR3 coding DNA: TGTGCCAGCAGCCCCCGACTAGTCAGCACCGGGGAGCTGTTTTTT. Translation: CASSPRLVSTGELFF.

J is TRBJ2-3 and V is TRBV29-1, with TRBD1 matching 7 bases. Trimming took 7 bases from V and 4 from J; bases not matched to a gene: 11. Germline V gene lookup returns CDR1 SQVTM and CDR2 ANQGSEA. CDR3 size: 14 residues. The chain's CDR3 is CSAVTGNWADTQYF. DNA for the CDR3: TGCAGCGCTGTGACAGGGAACTGGGCAGATACGCAGTATTTT.

This rearrangement joins TRBV24-1 to TRBJ2-1; TRBD1 is a possible D gene (5 bases). The CDR3 totals 14 residues. Between the trimmed V and J ends, which lost 3 bases and 6 bases, there was a span of 11 bases. Looked up from germline, CDR1 is KGHDR and CDR2 is SFDVKD. This CDR3 is CATSDPTGLNEQFF. The CDR3, as DNA: TGTGCCACCAGTGATCCTACAGGCCTCAATGAGCAGTTCTTC.

This chain joins TRBV9 and TRBJ1-2, with no clear D. Per germline, CDR1 SGDLS and CDR2 YYNGEE. The length of the CDR3 is 12 residues. V lost 4 bases, J lost 8 bases, and 12 bases lay in between. Written as DNA, the CDR3 is TGTGCCAGCAGCTCCCCAGCGTTGGGCTACACCTTC. The encoded protein is CASSSPALGYTF.

This clone appeared a single time. This chain uses TRBV7-9 with TRBJ2-2; 9 nucleotides line up with TRBD1. The CDR3 loop spans 16 amino acids. Germline V gene data show CDR1 as SEHNR and CDR2 as FQNEAQ (reference sequence). The J segment lost 2 bases and the V segment lost 0 bases, leaving 1 base of the junction unmatched. The CDR3 DNA sequence: TGTGCCAGCAGCTTAGCGGACAGGGGTAACACCGGGGAGCTGTTTTTT. Translating gives CASSLADRGNTGELFF.

The CDR3 DNA reads as TGTGCCAGCAGCTTAGGGGGAGGTGAGGGCTACACCTTC. This sequence encodes CASSLGGGEGYTF. This chain joins TRBV3-1 (or the pseudogene TRBV3-2) and TRBJ1-2; D might be TRBD1 (6 bases). Trimming stripped 5 bases from V and 8 bases from J, with 15 bases between. Germline V gene data show CDR1 as LGHDT and CDR2 as YNNKEL (reference sequence). The CDR3 has 13 amino acids.

The J gene is TRBJ2-1, the V gene TRBV7-2; 7 bases fit TRBD2. The J segment lost 4 bases and the V segment lost 6 bases, leaving 6 bases of the junction unmatched. The CDR3 contains 14 residues. Germline CDR1 SGHTA, CDR2 FQGNSA. The CDR3 protein is CASRSTSPYNEQFF. For the CDR3, the DNA is TGTGCCAGCAGATCGACTAGCCCGTACAATGAGCAGTTCTTC.

The chain couples TRBV2 to TRBJ2-7, with D maybe TRBD2 (6 bases). V gave up 4 bases and J gave up 3 bases, with 7 bases separating them. The CDR3 length is 12 residues. Germline lookup yields CDR1 SNHLY and CDR2 FYNNEI. The CDR3 DNA reads TGTGCCAGCAGTGGTAGCGGCTACGAGCAGTACGTC. It translates to CASSGSGYEQYV.

This clone was detected once. The rearrangement uses TRBV7-6 and TRBJ1-3; 7 bases align to TRBD1. The germline V gene encodes CDR1 SGHVS and CDR2 FNYEAQ. There are 18 residues in the CDR3. With 5 bases clipped from V and 0 bases from J, the junction kept 13 bases outside the gene matches. The CDR3 sequence is CASSLWTGKTISGNTIYF. Here the CDR3 DNA reads TGTGCCAGCAGCCTCTGGACAGGCAAGACAATCTCTGGAAACACCATATATTTT.

The chain is built from TRBV7-2 and TRBJ1-3; maybe TRBD1 (5 bases). The V end was cut by 6 bases, the J end by 4 bases, with 16 bases between. CDR3 length: 15 residues. From germline, CDR1 is SGHTA and CDR2 FQGNSA. The CDR3: CASSRTGETGNTIYF. CDR3 nucleotide sequence: TGTGCCAGCAGTCGTACGGGGGAGACGGGAAACACCATATATTTT. The full variable domain, in which reference TRBV7-2 and TRBJ1-3 provide the parts outside the CDR3, is GAGVSQSPSNKVTEKGKDVELRCDPISGHTALYWYRQSLGQGLEFLIYFQGNSAPDKSGLPSDRFSAERTGGSVSTLTIQRTQQEDSAVYLCASSRTGETGNTIYFGEGSWLTVV.

This chain connects TRBV7-3 to TRBJ2-5; TRBD1 matches at 11 bases. This CDR3 is 14 amino acids long. Germline V lookup: CDR1 SGHTA, CDR2 FQGTGA. V lost 1 base and J lost 5; bases outside the gene matches: 0. CDR3 in DNA: TGTGCCAGCAGCTTAAGGGACAGGGGGGAGACCCAGTACTTC. Its protein is CASSLRDRGETQYF.